This T cell receptor (beta chain) was sequenced in a study of persistence of HIV-infected CD4 T cells. Study as a whole: Suppressive ART had lasted a median of approximately 8 years.

This clone has more than one count but fewer than ten. Its antigen is unidentified. Cells were stimulated nonspecifically with anti-CD3/anti-CD28 magnetic beads. Sorting selected CD4+ T cells upregulating both CD40 ligand and CD69. Undetectable plasma HIV-1 RNA below 50 copies/mL lasted at least 4 years. The libraries were made with immunoSEQ version 4 in survey mode. The table came from immunoSEQ multiplex PCR; TCRdb's copy has only in-frame clones and leaves some out. The sample records 37,000 or so clones, 87% being singletons. Study findings and constraints: Bulk TCR data could not be restricted to HIV-1-infected CMV-responding cells. Antigen-responding cells were enriched for degenerate expanded CDR3beta sequences.

V was clipped by 3 bases and J by 0 bases, with 17 bases between them. CDR1 SGHRS and CDR2 YFSETQ come from the germline V gene. This CDR3 contains 17 residues. The sample was CD4+ T cells sorted from PBMCs after approximately 19-hour stimulation, taken from a patient who received antiretroviral therapy. The rearrangement links TRBV5-1 to TRBJ2-3; D may correspond to TRBD1 or TRBD2 (6 bases each). The TCR originated in an adult man with HIV who was CMV-seropositive. The CDR3 spells CASSSDIGGLSTDTQYF. The CDR3 DNA follows: TGCGCCAGCAGCTCGGACATCGGGGGCTTGAGCACAGATACGCAGTATTTT.